This entry concerns a single T cell receptor beta chain. What it binds is unknown. In alopecia areata patients, both lesional scalp punch biopsies and peripheral blood were collected. CDR3 length: 15 residues. After removal of 5 bases from V and 0 bases from J, the junction contained 8 bases not matched to a gene. Germline CDR1 and CDR2: GTSNPN and SVGIG (reference sequence). The sample is drawn from a study of CD8+ T cells in alopecia areata. Findings and caveats of the study: Higher clonality and more expanded CD8+ clones appeared in lesional than normal scalp. Scalp sample sequencing also detects resident alphabeta T cells of normal skin. Patients shared TCRs less clearly than mice did, possibly for HLA-related reasons.

RNA was isolated and reverse transcribed to cDNA, the sequencing template. Clones were read by immunoSEQ multiplex PCR, and TCRdb kept only the in-frame ones, dropping some. The sample consists of under 150,000 clones, about 50% of them appearing once. V is TRBV30 and J is TRBJ2-3, with TRBD2 matching 7 bases. The sequence was obtained from a human donor with alopecia areata. The specimen was NKG2D-low CD8+ T cells sorted from blood. The CDR3 region has the DNA TGTGCCTGGGCATCCGGGACTACTAGCACAGATACGCAGTATTTT. Residues: CAWASGTTSTDTQYF.